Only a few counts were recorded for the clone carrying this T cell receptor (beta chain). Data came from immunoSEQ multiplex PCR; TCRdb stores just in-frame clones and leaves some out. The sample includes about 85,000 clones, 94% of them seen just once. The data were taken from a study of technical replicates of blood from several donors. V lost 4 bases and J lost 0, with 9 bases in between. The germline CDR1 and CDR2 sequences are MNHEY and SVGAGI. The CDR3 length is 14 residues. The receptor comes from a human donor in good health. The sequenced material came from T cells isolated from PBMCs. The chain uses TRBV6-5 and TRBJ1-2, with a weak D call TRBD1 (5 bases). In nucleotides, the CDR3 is TGTGCCAGCAGTTTATCAGGGTCTAACTATGGCTACACCTTC. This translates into CASSLSGSNYGYTF.